This TCR beta chain is from a study of type 1 regulatory T cells. Looking at the study overall: An in vitro protocol generated T-allo10, a Tr1-enriched, alloantigen-specific CD4 T cell product.

This clonotype was observed a few times. Antigen specificity is unknown. TCRdb called the reads again in MiXCR, with one record for every CDR3 protein. The top ten hold 7% to 10% of the sample, which has about 71,000 distinct CDR3 sequences, less than 25% seen once. Study-level findings and limits: Compared with non-type 1 regulatory T cells, type 1 regulatory T cells showed a more restricted TCR repertoire.

The V gene's germline CDR1 is LNHDA and CDR2 SQIVND (reference sequence). This CDR3 contains 16 residues. V lost 5 bases to trimming and J lost 1 base; unmatched junction nucleotides: 7. This receptor was identified in a human donor in good health. Material for sequencing was cultured type 1 regulatory T (Tr1) cells, either the whole culture or a sorted fraction (not recorded which). The rearrangement uses TRBV19 and TRBJ2-3; 9 bases map to TRBD1. CDR3 sequence (DNA): TGTGCCAGTAGTCCAAGACAGGGGGGCGGCACAGATACGCAGTATTTT. This sequence encodes CASSPRQGGGTDTQYF.